These T cell receptor beta chains were read from a single sample in a study of OX40 agonist ivuxolimab in advanced cancers. Assay: immunoSEQ multiplex PCR; the TCRdb copy retains only in-frame clones and omits some. The sample lists about 41,000 clones; approximately 89% were seen once. The specimen comprised CD4+ or CD8+ T cells sorted from blood, sampled in a trial of the OX40 agonist ivuxolimab. Source of these receptors: an adult with an advanced solid tumor such as melanoma, head and neck, liver or kidney cancer. Each CDR3 is given with its conserved first and last residue. A D gene is named only where the DNA matches it firmly. Clone size appears in some rows only: once, few, many, or a class for an expanded clone.

CDR3 length	J gene	D gene	clone size	V gene	CDR3 DNA	CDR3 protein
17	TRBJ2-2	TRBD2	NA	TRBV5-6	TGTGCCAGCAGCTCATGGACTAGCGGGAGGGTTGACGGGGAGCTGTTTTTT	CASSSWTSGRVDGELFF
8	TRBJ2-7	NA	NA	TRBV2	TGTGCCAGCGGGACGCAGTACTTC	CASGTQYF
13	TRBJ1-5	NA	once	TRBV5-1	TGCGCCAGCAGCTTGGTTGGTAATCAGCCCCAGCATTTT	CASSLVGNQPQHF
14	TRBJ2-3	TRBD1	NA	TRBV2	TGTGCCACCACCGACAGGGGTGGTACAGATACGCAGTATTTT	CATTDRGGTDTQYF
20	TRBJ1-2	NA	NA	TRBV5-4	TGTGCCAGCAGCTTGGACGAATTTTCGGGTGGGACTGTGGGAGTCCTTGGCTACACCTTC	CASSLDEFSGGTVGVLGYTF
18	TRBJ2-2	TRBD1	once	TRBV12-5	TGTGCTAGTGGTTTGATCGAGTTGTGGACAGGGGGCACCGGGGAGCTGTTTTTT	CASGLIELWTGGTGELFF
16	TRBJ1-5	NA	NA	TRBV5-5	TGTGCCAGCAGCTTGGGTGGGCATGGGGGACCTGGGCCCCAGCATTTT	CASSLGGHGGPGPQHF
17	TRBJ1-1	NA	NA	TRBV7-2	TGTGCCAGCAGCCGAACCGCTGGGGGACACCCGAACACTGAAGCTTTCTTT	CASSRTAGGHPNTEAFF
18	TRBJ1-1	NA	NA	TRBV21-1	TGTGCCAGCAGCAAAGCGTGGGCCCGGGGAGGGTTGAACACTGAAGCTTTCTTT	CASSKAWARGGLNTEAFF
16	TRBJ1-2	NA	NA	TRBV19	TGTGCCAGTACCAAAACGGGCAGTTCGGAGTTGGGCGGCTACACCTTC	CASTKTGSSELGGYTF
16	TRBJ2-2	TRBD2	once	TRBV9	TGTGCCAGCAGCCCCGAGGGAGGGCGATTCACCGGGGAGCTGTTTTTT	CASSPEGGRFTGELFF
14	TRBJ2-3	NA	NA	TRBV9	TGTGCCAGCAACCCATTAGGGGTAACAGATACGCAGTATTTT	CASNPLGVTDTQYF
14	TRBJ1-5	TRBD1	once	TRBV4-1	TGCGCCAGCAGCTTAGGGACAGGGTATCAGCCCCAGCATTTT	CASSLGTGYQPQHF
14	TRBJ1-1	NA	NA	TRBV4-3	TGCGCCAGCAGCCAACCAGGATTGAACACTGAAGCTTTCTTT	CASSQPGLNTEAFF
16	TRBJ2-3	NA	NA	TRBV10-3	TGTGCCATCAGTGACCCGGCCAGGGTTAGCACAGATACGCAGTATTTT	CAISDPARVSTDTQYF
14	TRBJ1-3	NA	once	TRBV4-1	TGCGCCAGCAGCCAAGCCGCCACTGGAAACACCATATATTTT	CASSQAATGNTIYF
15	TRBJ1-2	TRBD1	NA	TRBV7-9	TGTGCCCTCAGTGGGGCAGGGGACAGTAGGGCTGGCTACACCTTC	CALSGAGDSRAGYTF
12	TRBJ2-7	NA	NA	TRBV6-5	TGTGCCAGCACTGAATCCTTCTACGAGCAGTACTTC	CASTESFYEQYF
16	TRBJ1-2	TRBD1	NA	TRBV18	TGTGCCAGCTCACTTACTCCGGGACAGAAGAAGGATGGCTACACCTTC	CASSLTPGQKKDGYTF
13	TRBJ2-3	NA	NA	TRBV27	TGTGCCAGCAGTTTATGGAGGGGAGATACGCAGTATTTT	CASSLWRGDTQYF
15	TRBJ2-7	TRBD1	NA	TRBV6-5	TGTGCCAGCAGTTACTCGACGGGACAGAACTACGAGCAGTACTTC	CASSYSTGQNYEQYF
15	TRBJ2-7	NA	NA	TRBV5-1	TGCGCCAGCAGCCAAGGCGGTGGCGGCTCCTACGAGCAGTACTTC	CASSQGGGGSYEQYF
12	TRBJ1-1	NA	few	TRBV30	TGTGCCTGGAGTCCATACCTGCGGGGGGCTTTCTTT	CAWSPYLRGAFF
18	TRBJ2-1	NA	once	TRBV18	TGTGCCAGCTCACCACGTACCAGGTTATCTATTTCCTACAATGAGCAGTTCTTC	CASSPRTRLSISYNEQFF
13	TRBJ2-1	NA	NA	TRBV2	TGTGCCAGCAGGATCTACAGGCAAAATGAGCAGTTCTTC	CASRIYRQNEQFF
14	TRBJ1-6	TRBD1	once	TRBV18	TGTGCCAGCTCCCCGACAGGGATTCGGTCACCCCTCCACTTT	CASSPTGIRSPLHF
15	TRBJ1-1	NA	NA	TRBV5-1	TGCGCCAGCAGCACCATGGGGGGAAGGGGCACTGAAGCTTTCTTT	CASSTMGGRGTEAFF
14	TRBJ1-1	TRBD1	NA	TRBV6-1	TGTGCCAGTAGTGCCGGGACAGTGAACACTGAAGCTTTCTTT	CASSAGTVNTEAFF
15	TRBJ2-5	NA	NA	TRBV7-3	TGTGCCAGCAGCCCGGAAAGGGCAGCTGGAGGGGCCCAGTACTTC	CASSPERAAGGAQYF
15	TRBJ2-1	TRBD1	few	TRBV19	TGTGCCAGCAAAGAGGGCAGACAGGGTTGGTATGAGCAGTTCTTC	CASKEGRQGWYEQFF
12	TRBJ2-2	NA	NA	TRBV28	TGTGCCAGCAGTTTAGCAACCGGGGAGCTGTTTTTT	CASSLATGELFF
16	TRBJ2-7	NA	NA	TRBV9	TGTGCCAGCAGCGTAGCCAGCGGAGTCCCTTCCTACGAGCAGTACTTC	CASSVASGVPSYEQYF
15	TRBJ2-7	NA	NA	TRBV13	TGTGCCAGCAGGGGCCGTGCAGGATTCTCCTACGAGCAGTACTTC	CASRGRAGFSYEQYF
15	TRBJ2-5	NA	NA	TRBV5-4	TGTGCCAGCAGCCACGGCGGGGCGGCCCAGGAGACCCAGTACTTC	CASSHGGAAQETQYF
11	TRBJ2-3	NA	NA	TRBV11-1	TGTGCCACCTCCGCGGCAGATACGCAGTATTTT	CATSAADTQYF
16	TRBJ2-7	TRBD2	NA	TRBV11-3	TGTGCCAGCAGCTCCCCCCTAGCGGGAGGGGACTACGAGCAGTACTTC	CASSSPLAGGDYEQYF
15	TRBJ1-5	NA	NA	TRBV28	TGTGCCAGCAGACCTAACGTAGGTACGGATCAGCCCCAGCATTTT	CASRPNVGTDQPQHF
15	TRBJ1-6	TRBD1	NA	TRBV9	TGTGCCAGCAGCTCCCGACAGGGGGGCCCTTCACCCCTCCACTTT	CASSSRQGGPSPLHF
16	TRBJ2-3	TRBD2	NA	TRBV28	TGTGCCAGCAGTCGAACTAGCGGGAGAAGCACAGATACGCAGTATTTT	CASSRTSGRSTDTQYF
12	TRBJ1-1	NA	NA	TRBV28	TGTGCCAGCAGTCTCCCCGAGGAGGAAGCTTTCTTT	CASSLPEEEAFF
15	TRBJ2-7	NA	NA	TRBV11-3	TGTGCCAGCAGCTTAGAACAGATTAGCTCCTACGAGCAGTACTTC	CASSLEQISSYEQYF
14	TRBJ2-2	NA	NA	TRBV6-5	TGTGCCAGCAGTTACAAGGGGACTGGAGGGGAGCTGTTTTTT	CASSYKGTGGELFF
16	TRBJ1-5	TRBD1	NA	TRBV5-8	TGTGCCAGCAGACCCTGGGACAGGGGCTTCAATCAGCCCCAGCATTTT	CASRPWDRGFNQPQHF
12	TRBJ1-5	TRBD1	NA	TRBV27	TGTGCCAGCGGCAGGGGGAGTCAGCCCCAGCATTTT	CASGRGSQPQHF
15	TRBJ1-5	NA	NA	TRBV28	TGTGCCAGCAGCCCCTCCCTTGGTCGGGATCAGCCCCAGCATTTT	CASSPSLGRDQPQHF
13	TRBJ2-1	NA	NA	TRBV28	TGTGCCAGCAGTCCGCCTAGCGTCAAGGAGCAGTTCTTC	CASSPPSVKEQFF
16	TRBJ2-7	TRBD2	NA	TRBV18	TGTGCCAGCTCAGGGCACCCGGGACTAGCGGGAGGCGAGCAGTACTTC	CASSGHPGLAGGEQYF
18	TRBJ2-6	NA	few	TRBV18	TGTGCCAGCTCCCCTTTATGGGGAAGGGCTATGGGGGCCAACGTCCTGACTTTC	CASSPLWGRAMGANVLTF
14	TRBJ1-2	NA	once	TRBV5-1	TGCGCCAGCAGCTTGGCCCGGGAACTCTATGGCTACACCTTC	CASSLARELYGYTF
16	TRBJ2-3	TRBD2	NA	TRBV28	TGTGCCAGCAGTTCGCTGGGACTAGCGGGAGCCGATACGCAGTATTTT	CASSSLGLAGADTQYF
13	TRBJ2-3	NA	NA	TRBV25-1	TGTGCCAGCAGTGAATTTGAGGGCGCGACGCAGTATTTT	CASSEFEGATQYF
15	TRBJ2-1	TRBD1	NA	TRBV28	TGTGCCAGCAGTTTAGCATCGACAGGGAGCAATGAGCAGTTCTTC	CASSLASTGSNEQFF
14	TRBJ2-7	TRBD2	few	TRBV6-5	TGTGCCAGCACCCTGCTAGCGGGAGGATCCGAGCAGTACTTC	CASTLLAGGSEQYF
14	TRBJ1-5	TRBD1	NA	TRBV10-3	TGTGCCATTGGGACAGGAGATAGCAATCAGCCCCAGCATTTT	CAIGTGDSNQPQHF
15	TRBJ2-1	NA	NA	TRBV19	TGTGCCAGTAGTATAGAGGGGGCCAAGGACAATGAGCAGTTCTTC	CASSIEGAKDNEQFF
12	TRBJ1-3	NA	NA	TRBV28	TGTGCCAGCAGTCTTCAGGGGATTGGCATATATTTT	CASSLQGIGIYF
14	TRBJ1-2	NA	NA	TRBV10-3	TGTGCCATCAGTGATAGTAGGAGGGTCTATGGCTACACCTTC	CAISDSRRVYGYTF